The clone carrying this TCR beta chain was seen a few times. What it recognizes is unknown. The method was immunoSEQ multiplex PCR; TCRdb's version includes in-frame clones alone and lacks a portion of them. There are approximately 32,000 clones in the sample; roughly 82% occur only once, and around 4.3% lies in the top ten. The data are from a study of pediatric ulcerative colitis. Study-level results: Compared with controls, ulcerative colitis showed greater blood-rectum clone sharing.

The germline V gene has CDR1 LNHDA and CDR2 SQIVND (reference sequence). This CDR3 region has 15 residues. The ends were cut back, 7 bases at V and 8 bases at J, with 21 bases in the middle. V is TRBV19 and J is TRBJ2-1; TRBD2 is a possible D gene (7 bases). The source material was blood. The receptor comes from a boy aged 5 to 17 with severe ulcerative colitis. The CDR3 DNA sequence: TGTGCCAGTATCCCACGGGGGGCCCTGGTCGATGAGCAGTTCTTC. Translated, it gives CASIPRGALVDEQFF.